This passage covers 14 T cell receptor beta chains from one sample sequenced in a study of STAT3 mutations in large granular lymphocyte leukemia. General study points: In T-cell large granular lymphocyte leukemia, about half of patients showed multiple immunodominant subclonotypes.

These receptors are not linked to any known antigen. Clones were read by immunoSEQ multiplex PCR, and TCRdb kept only the in-frame ones, dropping some. The sample has over 25,000 clones, about 80% seen once. The sequenced material came from peripheral blood mononuclear cells. The receptors shown here come from a woman in her fifties or sixties with T-cell large granular lymphocyte leukemia. Some clones in this sample may be carry-over from other donors' samples.

The DNA of the CDR3 is TGTGCCAGCAGCTTAGCGCGCGGGACAGGGACTGAAAAACTGTTTTTT. Translating it yields CASSLARGTGTEKLFF. V gene TRBV7-9 combines with J gene TRBJ1-4; TRBD1 aligns across 9 bases. The CDR3 contains 16 residues. CDR1 and CDR2 from the germline V gene are SEHNR and FQNEAQ (reference sequence). With V trimmed by 0 bases and J by 7 bases, 6 bases remained unmatched. The whole variable domain, filled in from reference TRBV7-9 and TRBJ1-4, reads DTGVSQNPRHKITKRGQNVTFRCDPISEHNRLYWYRQTLGQGPEFLTYFQNEAQLEKSRLLSDRFSAERPKGSFSTLEIQRTEQGDSAMYLCASSLARGTGTEKLFFGSGTQLSVL.

This clone was detected a few times. The genes are TRBV18 and TRBJ1-1, with D maybe TRBD1 (5 bases). This CDR3 comprises 14 residues. The germline V gene encodes CDR1 KGHSH and CDR2 LQKENI. Trimming left V 1 base short and J 5 bases short, with 11 bases between. CDR3 amino acids: CASSPRDGRTEAFF. DNA of the CDR3: TGTGCCAGCTCACCACGGGACGGGCGGACTGAAGCTTTCTTT.

CDR3 in amino acids: CASSEPKGRETQYF. The CDR3 nucleotides are TGCGCCAGCAGCGAACCTAAAGGGCGAGAGACCCAGTACTTC. The chain recombines TRBV5-1 with TRBJ2-5; D gene unclear. CDR1 and CDR2 (germline): SGHRS, YFSETQ. The CDR3 extends over 14 amino acids. With 4 bases removed from V and 4 bases from J, the gap between germline ends came to 14 bases.

The V call is TRBV6-5, the J call TRBJ2-6; possibly TRBD1 or TRBD2 for D (6 bases each). This CDR3 contains 16 residues. The ends were cut back, 4 bases at V and 2 bases at J, with 12 bases in the middle. Germline-derived CDR1 and CDR2 are MNHEY and SVGAGI. CDR3 protein: CASSSGGLTGANVLTF. The CDR3, as DNA: TGTGCCAGCAGTTCTGGGGGGCTAACTGGGGCCAACGTCCTGACTTTC.

The chain carries TRBV6-5 and TRBJ1-2, with 9 bases identical to TRBD1. The germline V gene has CDR1 MNHEY and CDR2 SVGAGI. This CDR3 spans 15 amino acids. V was pared by 0 bases and J by 7 bases, with 6 bases of the junction left unmatched. The CDR3 here is CASSYSNRGLSGYTF. CDR3 nucleotides: TGTGCCAGCAGTTACTCCAACAGGGGGCTGTCTGGCTACACCTTC.

This clone has a single count. The chain uses TRBV7-9 and TRBJ2-7, with 11 bases matching TRBD2. V was pared by 5 bases and J by 1 base, with 7 bases of the junction left unmatched. CDR1 and CDR2 from the germline V gene are SEHNR and FQNEAQ (reference sequence). The CDR3 runs to 16 residues. CDR3 sequence reads: CASSAPGLAASYEQYF. DNA of the CDR3: TGTGCCAGCAGCGCTCCGGGACTAGCGGCTTCCTACGAGCAGTACTTC.

The CDR3 DNA follows: TGTGCCAGCAGCTCCCAAACTAGGGGGTCTGGGGCCAACGTCCTGACTTTC. Amino acids: CASSSQTRGSGANVLTF. V gene TRBV7-2 combines with J gene TRBJ2-6; a weak D match, TRBD1 (6 bases). V dropped 4 bases and J dropped 1 base, with 14 bases sitting between them. Germline CDR1 is SGHTA and CDR2 is FQGNSA. This CDR3 is 17 amino acids long.

The gene calls are TRBV4-2 and TRBJ1-4, with D perhaps matching TRBD1 (6 bases). The germline gives CDR1 LGHNA, CDR2 YNFKEQ. The CDR3 spans 15 residues. Trimming stripped 5 bases from V and 7 bases from J, with 17 bases between. CDR3 region: CASSSGQPGIEKLFF. DNA of the CDR3: TGTGCCAGCAGCTCTGGACAGCCAGGGATTGAAAAACTGTTTTTT.

V gene TRBV25-1 combines with J gene TRBJ2-3, with D uncertain. The CDR3 is made up of 10 amino acids. The germline V gene encodes CDR1 MGHDK and CDR2 SYGVNS. The V end lost 5 bases, the J end lost 6 bases, and 3 bases lay between the germline ends. The CDR3 protein is CASSLDTQYF. The DNA for the CDR3 is TGTGCCAGCAGTCTGGATACGCAGTATTTT.

This chain connects TRBV5-6 to TRBJ2-7, with 12 bases that match TRBD2. Germline V gene data show CDR1 as SGHDT and CDR2 as YYEEEE. The CDR3 covers 15 residues. V was clipped by 4 bases and J by 3 bases; unmatched bases: 5. The CDR3 DNA reads TGTGCCAGCAGCATCGGGACTAGCGGGCTCTACGAGCAGTACTTC. Translated: CASSIGTSGLYEQYF. Full variable domain (outside the CDR3, taken from reference TRBV5-6 and TRBJ2-7): DAGVTQSPTHLIKTRGQQVTLRCSPKSGHDTVSWYQQALGQGPQFIFQYYEEEERQRGNFPDRFSGHQFPNYSSELNVNALLLGDSALYLCASSIGTSGLYEQYFGPGTRLTVT.

This clone occurred a few times. The V and J genes are TRBV29-1 and TRBJ2-3, with no clear D. Trimming removed 3 bases from V and 0 bases from J, with 7 bases in between. The CDR3 is made up of 13 amino acids. CDR1 SQVTM and CDR2 ANQGSEA come from the germline V gene. Here the CDR3 reads CSVDIASTDTQYF. The CDR3, as DNA: TGCAGCGTTGATATTGCTAGCACAGATACGCAGTATTTT.

The V gene is TRBV14, the J gene TRBJ1-4; D is possibly TRBD1 (6 bases). In germline, CDR1 is SGHDN, CDR2 FVKESK. V dropped 4 bases and J dropped 2 bases, with 11 bases sitting between them. The length of the CDR3 is 15 residues. CDR3: CASSLNTGTNEKLFF. In nucleotides, the CDR3 is TGTGCCAGCAGCCTTAATACAGGGACTAATGAAAAACTGTTTTTT.

A note on this clone: This same CDR3 is encoded by further DNA sequences in the sample. This chain joins TRBV7-9 and TRBJ1-5, with D possibly matching TRBD1 (6 bases). V was cut by 3 bases and J by 1 base, with 10 bases left in between. This CDR3 contains 15 residues. Germline V CDR1 and CDR2: SEHNR, FQNEAQ (reference sequence). CDR3 coding DNA: TGTGCCAGCAGCTTCGGGACAACAAGCAATCAGCCCCAGCATTTT. Amino acids: CASSFGTTSNQPQHF. The full variable domain, completed using reference TRBV7-9 and TRBJ1-5, is DTGVSQNPRHKITKRGQNVTFRCDPISEHNRLYWYRQTLGQGPEFLTYFQNEAQLEKSRLLSDRFSAERPKGSFSTLEIQRTEQGDSAMYLCASSFGTTSNQPQHFGDGTRLSIL.

The gene calls are TRBV9 and TRBJ1-1; 7 positions match TRBD1. The length of the CDR3 is 15 residues. The germline gives CDR1 SGDLS, CDR2 YYNGEE. The V and J ends lost 0 bases and 1 base, in that order; junction bases with no gene match: 3. The CDR3 DNA reads TGTGCCAGCAGCGTAGGACAGGGATGGAACACTGAAGCTTTCTTT. This gives the protein CASSVGQGWNTEAFF.